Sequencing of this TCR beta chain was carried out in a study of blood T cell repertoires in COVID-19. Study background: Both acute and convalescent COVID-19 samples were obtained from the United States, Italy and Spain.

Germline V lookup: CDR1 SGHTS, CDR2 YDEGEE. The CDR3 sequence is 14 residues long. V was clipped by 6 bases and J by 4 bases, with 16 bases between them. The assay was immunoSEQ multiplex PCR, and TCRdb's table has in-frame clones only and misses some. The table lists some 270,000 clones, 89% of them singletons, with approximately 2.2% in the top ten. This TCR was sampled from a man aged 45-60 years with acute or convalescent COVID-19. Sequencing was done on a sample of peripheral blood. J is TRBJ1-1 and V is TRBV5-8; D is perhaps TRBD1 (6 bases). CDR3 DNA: TGTGCCAGCAACATTGCGAGAGGGGGCACTGAAGCTTTCTTT. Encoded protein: CASNIARGGTEAFF.